Presented here are 8 T cell receptor beta chains from one specimen sequenced in a study of OX40 agonist ivuxolimab in advanced cancers. To prepare the library, the immunoSEQ multiplex PCR assay was applied. This is the immuneACCESS table as TCRdb keeps it, with only in-frame sequences that have V and J called. A part of the clones is gone; compared with another copy, unresolved V genes explain less than half, and the rest is unexplained. The sample table contains approximately 70,000 clones; only one count was recorded for roughly 80% of them. About 7.4% of the sample rests with the top ten. The sample consisted of CD4+ or CD8+ T cells sorted from blood, taken in a trial of the OX40 agonist ivuxolimab. Receptors originate from an adult with an advanced solid tumor such as melanoma, head and neck, liver or kidney cancer.

The chain links TRBV5-6 to TRBJ2-7; D ambiguous. The CDR3 is 14 residues long. V was clipped by 3 bases and J by 0 bases, with 10 bases between them. Germline V gene sequence: CDR1 SGHDT, CDR2 YYEEEE. CDR3 region: CASSYPTASYEQYF. For the CDR3, the DNA is TGTGCCAGCAGCTACCCCACAGCCTCCTACGAGCAGTACTTC.

The rearrangement uses TRBV6-5 and TRBJ2-3, with 12 bases that match TRBD2. The germline V gene has CDR1 MNHEY and CDR2 SVGAGI. V dropped 11 bases and J dropped 5; count of bases not matched to a gene: 5. CDR3 length: 13 amino acids. The CDR3 here is CACRLAGEDTQYF. The CDR3, as DNA: TGTGCCTGCCGACTAGCGGGAGAAGATACGCAGTATTTT.

This rearrangement joins TRBV4-3 to TRBJ2-3, with 7 bases matching TRBD2. The ends lost 0 bases at V and 9 bases at J; junction bases unmatched: 3. The CDR3 is 13 residues long. The germline V gene encodes CDR1 LGHNA and CDR2 YSLEER. This chain's CDR3 is CASSQEPGLTQYF. The CDR3 DNA is TGCGCCAGCAGCCAAGAACCGGGACTAACGCAGTATTTT.

The chain joins TRBV29-1 to TRBJ1-2; possibly TRBD1 for D (5 bases). Germline CDR1 reads SQVTM; CDR2 reads ANQGSEA. The CDR3 totals 12 residues. V lost 4 bases, J lost 5 bases, and 11 bases lay in between. CDR3 nucleotide sequence: TGCAGCGTTGTGGGAGGGGAGTATGGCTACACCTTC. Residues: CSVVGGEYGYTF.

The chain joins TRBV29-1 to TRBJ1-2; no definite D call. With 4 bases removed from V and 4 bases from J, the gap between germline ends came to 13 bases. Looked up from germline, CDR1 is SQVTM and CDR2 is ANQGSEA. The CDR3 consists of 13 residues. CDR3 protein: CSVGNGPSYGYTF. The CDR3 DNA is TGCAGCGTTGGGAACGGGCCTAGCTATGGCTACACCTTC.

The CDR3 DNA reads TGCGCCAGCAGCACGGGACAGGGTTCCTACAATGAGCAGTTCTTC. Residues: CASSTGQGSYNEQFF. V is TRBV5-1 and J is TRBJ2-1, with 9 bases that match TRBD1. V lost 4 bases and J lost 1; bases outside the gene matches: 3. The CDR3 contains 15 residues. Germline CDR1 reads SGHRS; CDR2 reads YFSETQ.

This chain connects TRBV7-8 to TRBJ2-7; TRBD1 agrees at 7 bases. CDR1 is SGHVS, CDR2 FQNEAQ, per germline. V dropped 5 bases and J dropped 9; count of bases not matched to a gene: 13. There are 14 residues in the CDR3. This CDR3 is CASSLADRNGGQYF. The DNA for the CDR3 is TGTGCCAGCAGCCTTGCGGACAGGAACGGTGGGCAGTACTTC.

This clone was detected a few times. The chain joins TRBV5-1 to TRBJ2-2, with 7 bases matching TRBD1. With 2 bases clipped from V and 1 base from J, the junction kept 5 bases outside the gene matches. The germline gives CDR1 SGHRS, CDR2 YFSETQ. This CDR3 contains 16 residues. For the CDR3, the DNA is TGCGCCAGCAGCTTAACAAGGACAGGGAACACCGGGGAGCTGTTTTTT. It codes for CASSLTRTGNTGELFF.